Only a few counts were recorded for the clone carrying this TCR beta chain. Its specificity is unknown. This CDR3 spans 11 amino acids. Trimming cost V 7 bases and J 7 bases; bases outside gene matches: 3. Germline assignment: CDR1 SQVTM and CDR2 ANQGSEA. The data were obtained in a study of lung T cells in sarcoidosis with Löfgren's syndrome. Broader study findings: The most expanded V genes in Löfgren's patients were reportedly TRAV12-1 and TRBV2. Shared TRAV12-1 and TRBV2 CDR3 motifs across Löfgren's syndrome patients reportedly suggested public CD4+ TCRs.

Each CDR3 protein gets one entry after TCRdb re-called the reads with MiXCR. The table records about 63,000 distinct CDR3 sequences, 21% of them present only once. The sequencing input was CD4+ T cells from PBMCs. The source is a human donor with sarcoidosis (Löfgren's syndrome or another form), or a control subject (not recorded which). V gene TRBV29-1 combines with J gene TRBJ1-1; 10 positions agree with TRBD1. The CDR3 region is CSGDRGIEAFF. CDR3 nucleotide sequence: TGCAGCGGGGACAGGGGAATTGAAGCTTTCTTT.